The 6 T cell receptor beta chains listed next were all sequenced from one sample in a study of shared clonotypes between healthy human individuals. Data came from immunoSEQ multiplex PCR; TCRdb stores just in-frame clones and leaves some out. The sample has 550,000 to 700,000 clones, less than 80% seen once. Sample: memory CD4+ T cells sorted from blood. Sample subset: CD45RA-negative fraction. The receptor set was obtained from a woman aged 25 to 45 in good health.

Points on this clone: Other DNA sequences in this specimen translate into the identical CDR3. This chain links TRBV25-1 with TRBJ2-7, with unresolved D. The CDR3 extends over 12 amino acids. Trimming removed 1 base at V and 3 bases at J, with 4 bases between. Per the germline V gene, CDR1 is MGHDK and CDR2 is SYGVNS. The CDR3 nucleotides are TGTGCCAGCAGTGAATCGAGCTACGAGCAGTACTTC. This sequence encodes CASSESSYEQYF.

The chain has TRBV23-1 and TRBJ1-5; TRBD1 might be the D (5 bases). TRBV23-1 is annotated as an ORF whose role is uncertain. This CDR3 has 19 amino acids. The V gene lost 7 bases and the J gene lost 0 bases, with 25 bases spanning the gap. This chain's CDR3 is CASTQGPPTATFSNQPQHF. The CDR3, as DNA: TGCGCCAGCACCCAAGGACCCCCGACAGCCACCTTTAGCAATCAGCCCCAGCATTTT.

V and J are TRBV11-2 and TRBJ2-7; D not certain. Germline lookup yields CDR1 SGHAT and CDR2 FQNNGV. V shed 3 bases and J shed 2 bases, with 8 bases lying between them. The CDR3 is made up of 13 amino acids. CDR3 region: CASSFESPYEQYF. Written as DNA, the CDR3 is TGTGCCAGCAGCTTCGAAAGCCCCTACGAGCAGTACTTC.

This clone was recorded a few times. As DNA, the CDR3 is TGCGCCAGCAGTGACTTTGGACTAGCGGGAGGCGAGCAGTACTTC. Residues: CASSDFGLAGGEQYF. V usage is TRBV10-1 and J usage is TRBJ2-7; TRBD2 matches at 14 bases. The V gene end was trimmed by 3 bases and the J gene end by 6 bases; junction bases not matched to a gene: 4. This CDR3 is 15 amino acids long. Germline V gives CDR1 WNHNN, CDR2 SYGVQD (reference sequence).

J is TRBJ2-7 and V is TRBV30; 8 bases are a match to TRBD1. There are 13 residues in the CDR3. V was clipped by 5 bases and J by 2 bases; unmatched bases: 5. CDR1 is GTSNPN, CDR2 SVGIG, per germline (reference sequence). Here the CDR3 DNA reads TGTGCCTGGGGGACAGGAATAACCTACGAGCAGTACTTC. This encodes CAWGTGITYEQYF.

This clone was recorded many times. The rearrangement links TRBV4-1 to TRBJ2-6, with unresolved D. Trimming removed 1 base from V and 1 base from J, with 14 bases in between. Germline lookup yields CDR1 MGHRA and CDR2 YSYEKL. The CDR3 runs 18 residues. The CDR3 loop is CASSQVFFGASGANVLTF. CDR3 nucleotide sequence: TGCGCCAGCAGCCAAGTTTTCTTTGGCGCATCTGGGGCCAACGTCCTGACTTTC.